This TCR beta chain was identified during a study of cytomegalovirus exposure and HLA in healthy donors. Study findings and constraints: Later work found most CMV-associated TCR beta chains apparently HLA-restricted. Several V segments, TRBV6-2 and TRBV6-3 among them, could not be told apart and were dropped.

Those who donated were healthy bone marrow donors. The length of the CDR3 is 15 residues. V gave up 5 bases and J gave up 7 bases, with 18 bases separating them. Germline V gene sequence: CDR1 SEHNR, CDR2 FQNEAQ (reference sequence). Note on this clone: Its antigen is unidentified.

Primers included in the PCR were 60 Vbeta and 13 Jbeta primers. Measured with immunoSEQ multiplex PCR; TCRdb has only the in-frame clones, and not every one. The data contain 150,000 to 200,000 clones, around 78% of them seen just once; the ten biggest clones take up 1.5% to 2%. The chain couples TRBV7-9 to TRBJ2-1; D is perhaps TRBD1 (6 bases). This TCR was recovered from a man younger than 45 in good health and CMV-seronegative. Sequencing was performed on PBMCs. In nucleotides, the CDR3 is TGTGCCAGCAGCGCCTCGAGAGGGGGTAAGAATGAGCAGTTCTTC. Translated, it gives CASSASRGGKNEQFF.